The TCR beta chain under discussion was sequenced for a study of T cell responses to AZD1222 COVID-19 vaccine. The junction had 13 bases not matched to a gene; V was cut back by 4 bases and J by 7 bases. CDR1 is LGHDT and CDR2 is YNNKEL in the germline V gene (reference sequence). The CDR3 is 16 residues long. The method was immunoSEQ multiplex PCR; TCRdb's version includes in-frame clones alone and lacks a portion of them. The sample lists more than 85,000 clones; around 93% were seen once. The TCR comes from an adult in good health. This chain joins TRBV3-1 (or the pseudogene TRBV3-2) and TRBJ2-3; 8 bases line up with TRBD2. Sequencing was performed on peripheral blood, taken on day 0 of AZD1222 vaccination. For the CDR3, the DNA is TGTGCCAGCAGCCCCTCCGGCCGGGGGGGTGTCAATACGCAGTATTTT. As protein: CASSPSGRGGVNTQYF.